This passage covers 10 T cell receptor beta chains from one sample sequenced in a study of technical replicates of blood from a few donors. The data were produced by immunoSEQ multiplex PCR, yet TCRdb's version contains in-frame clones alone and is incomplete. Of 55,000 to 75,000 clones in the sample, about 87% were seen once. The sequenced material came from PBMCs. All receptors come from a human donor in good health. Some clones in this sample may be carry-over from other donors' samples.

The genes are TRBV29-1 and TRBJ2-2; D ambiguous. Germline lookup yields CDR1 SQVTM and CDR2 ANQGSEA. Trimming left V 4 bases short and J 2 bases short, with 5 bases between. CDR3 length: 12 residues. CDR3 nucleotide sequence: TGCAGCGTTGCGGTTAACACCGGGGAGCTGTTTTTT. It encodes CSVAVNTGELFF.

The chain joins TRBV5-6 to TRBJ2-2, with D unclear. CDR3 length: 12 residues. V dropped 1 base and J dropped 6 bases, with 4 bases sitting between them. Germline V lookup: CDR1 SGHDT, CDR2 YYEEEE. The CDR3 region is CASSLYAGELFF. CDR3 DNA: TGTGCCAGCAGCTTGTATGCCGGGGAGCTGTTTTTT. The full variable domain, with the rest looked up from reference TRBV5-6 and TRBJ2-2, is DAGVTQSPTHLIKTRGQQVTLRCSPKSGHDTVSWYQQALGQGPQFIFQYYEEEERQRGNFPDRFSGHQFPNYSSELNVNALLLGDSALYLCASSLYAGELFFGEGSRLTVL.

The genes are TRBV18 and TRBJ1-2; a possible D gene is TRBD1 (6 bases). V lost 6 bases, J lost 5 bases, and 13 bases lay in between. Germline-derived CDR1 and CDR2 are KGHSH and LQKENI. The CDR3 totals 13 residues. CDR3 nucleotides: TGTGCCAGCTCTCAGCGGGGGGCTTATGGCTACACCTTC. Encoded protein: CASSQRGAYGYTF.

The CDR3 sequence is CASSQAGQGMYEQYF. The CDR3, as DNA: TGCGCCAGCAGCCAAGCGGGACAGGGGATGTACGAGCAGTACTTC. The chain carries TRBV4-3 and TRBJ2-7, with 10 bases identical to TRBD1. CDR3 length equals 15 residues. The ends lost 1 base at V and 4 bases at J; junction bases unmatched: 4. In germline, CDR1 is LGHNA, CDR2 YSLEER.

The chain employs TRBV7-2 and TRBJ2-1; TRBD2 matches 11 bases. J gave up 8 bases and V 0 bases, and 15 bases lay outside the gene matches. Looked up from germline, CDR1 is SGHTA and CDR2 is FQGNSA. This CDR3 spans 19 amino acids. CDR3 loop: CASSLAPQLAGEKEDEQFF. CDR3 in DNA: TGTGCCAGCAGCTTAGCCCCTCAACTAGCGGGGGAGAAGGAAGATGAGCAGTTCTTC.

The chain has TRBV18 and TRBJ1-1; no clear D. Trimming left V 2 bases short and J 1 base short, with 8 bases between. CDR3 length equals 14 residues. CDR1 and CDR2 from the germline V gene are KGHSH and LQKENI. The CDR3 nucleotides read TGTGCCAGCTCACCAGACATATGGAACACTGAAGCTTTCTTT. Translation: CASSPDIWNTEAFF.

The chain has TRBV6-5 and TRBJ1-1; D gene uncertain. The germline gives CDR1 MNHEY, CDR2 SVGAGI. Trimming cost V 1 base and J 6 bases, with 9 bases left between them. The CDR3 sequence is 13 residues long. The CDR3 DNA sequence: TGTGCCAGCAGTTACTGGGCGGGCGCTGAAGCTTTCTTT. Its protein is CASSYWAGAEAFF.

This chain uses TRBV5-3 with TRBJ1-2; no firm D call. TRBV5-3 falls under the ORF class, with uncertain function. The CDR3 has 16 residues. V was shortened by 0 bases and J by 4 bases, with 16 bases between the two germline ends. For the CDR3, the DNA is TGTGCCAGAAGCTTGGCGGCAGGCAGTAGAATCTATGGCTACACCTTC. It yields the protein CARSLAAGSRIYGYTF.

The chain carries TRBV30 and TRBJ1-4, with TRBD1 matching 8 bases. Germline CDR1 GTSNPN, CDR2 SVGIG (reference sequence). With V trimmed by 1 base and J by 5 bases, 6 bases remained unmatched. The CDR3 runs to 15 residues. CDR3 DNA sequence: TGTGCCTGGAGTGGCTGGACAGGGAAAAATGAAAAACTGTTTTTT. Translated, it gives CAWSGWTGKNEKLFF.

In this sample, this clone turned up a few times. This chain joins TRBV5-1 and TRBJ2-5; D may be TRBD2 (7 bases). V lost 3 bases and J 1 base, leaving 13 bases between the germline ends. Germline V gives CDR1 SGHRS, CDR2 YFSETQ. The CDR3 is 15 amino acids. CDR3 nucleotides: TGCGCCAGCAGCTCCGGGGGGCGACCCCAAGAGACCCAGTACTTC. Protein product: CASSSGGRPQETQYF.